Listed here are 19 T cell receptor beta chains from one sample, sequenced in a study of T cells after yellow fever vaccination. TCRdb recomputed calls from the 5' RACE reads with MiXCR, one row per CDR3 protein. The sample has 620,000 or so distinct CDR3 sequences; about a sixth are singletons. This specimen consisted of PBMCs, obtained about 5 days after the first yellow fever vaccination. All receptors derive from a man between 18 and 29 years old who received the YFV17D yellow fever vaccine.

Notes on this clonotype: Being one base from a much bigger clone, this may be a read error. The V call is TRBV7-6, the J call TRBJ1-2; tentatively, D is TRBD1 (6 bases). CDR1 and CDR2 (germline): SGHVS, FNYEAQ. The CDR3 runs to 13 residues. V was shortened by 1 base and J by 6 bases, with 9 bases between the two germline ends. The CDR3 sequence: CASSLVQGDGYTF. The CDR3 nucleotides are TGTGCCAGCAGCTTAGTACAGGGAGATGGCTACACCTTC.

This clonotype was counted ten times or more. The V and J genes are TRBV20-1 and TRBJ2-3; 8 positions agree with TRBD2. Trimming cost V 6 bases and J 4 bases; bases outside gene matches: 6. CDR3 size: 13 residues. Per germline, CDR1 DFQATT and CDR2 SNEGSKA (reference sequence). CDR3 loop: CSAGGVGADTQYF. In DNA form, the CDR3 reads TGCAGTGCCGGGGGGGTGGGGGCAGATACGCAGTATTTT.

The CDR3: CSATDRGRTGELFF. The DNA for the CDR3 is TGCAGTGCCACGGACAGGGGAAGGACCGGGGAGCTGTTTTTT. V gene TRBV20-1 combines with J gene TRBJ2-2, with 9 bases fitting TRBD1. V shed 6 bases, J shed 5 bases, and the junction held 7 bases outside the gene matches. The germline V gene encodes CDR1 DFQATT and CDR2 SNEGSKA (reference sequence). The CDR3 contains 14 residues.

This clonotype was counted ten times or more. This sequence joins TRBV5-4 and TRBJ1-4, with D perhaps matching TRBD1 (5 bases). The CDR3 totals 15 residues. Trimming removed 3 bases from V and 5 bases from J, with 14 bases in between. Germline V lookup: CDR1 SGHNT, CDR2 YYREEE (reference sequence). CDR3: CASSSRSRGNEKLFF. The CDR3 DNA follows: TGTGCCAGCAGCTCCCGGAGTAGGGGAAATGAAAAACTGTTTTTT.

This clonotype was seen at least ten times. An end of the junction differs from the germline gene, which may be a read error. J is TRBJ2-1 and V is TRBV20-1; 12 bases fit TRBD2. The CDR3 is 16 residues long. The germline V gene encodes CDR1 DFQATT and CDR2 SNEGSKA (reference sequence). The CDR3 sequence is CSALLRLAGAYNEQFF. The CDR3 DNA sequence: TGCAGTGCTTTACTCCGACTAGCGGGGGCCTATAATGAGCAGTTCTTC.

This clonotype was counted between two and nine times. The chain combines TRBV7-9 with TRBJ2-5, with a weak D call TRBD2 (5 bases). In germline, CDR1 is SEHNR, CDR2 FQNEAQ (reference sequence). The length of the CDR3 is 12 residues. V was shortened by 5 bases and J by 4 bases, with 8 bases between the two germline ends. The CDR3 region is CASSGLRETQYF. The CDR3 bases are TGTGCCAGCAGCGGACTGAGAGAGACCCAGTACTTC. Filled out from reference TRBV7-9 and TRBJ2-5, the complete variable domain reads DTGVSQNPRHKITKRGQNVTFRCDPISEHNRLYWYRQTLGQGPEFLTYFQNEAQLEKSRLLSDRFSAERPKGSFSTLEIQRTEQGDSAMYLCASSGLRETQYFGPGTRLLVL.

This clonotype has a single count. Compared with germline, one end of the junction differs, possibly owing to a read error. The rearrangement uses TRBV23-1 and TRBJ2-3, with D perhaps matching TRBD2 (7 bases). TRBV23-1 is an ORF, with its function uncertain. This CDR3 comprises 16 residues. CDR3 sequence (DNA): TGCGCCAGCAGTCAATCGAGGCTTCGGGGGGCTGATACGAAGTATTTT. Its protein product is CASSQSRLRGADTKYF.

This clonotype came up a few times. The chain combines TRBV20-1 with TRBJ2-1; D gene ambiguous. V was clipped by 5 bases and J by 3 bases, with 11 bases between them. The CDR3 extends over 13 amino acids. CDR1 DFQATT and CDR2 SNEGSKA come from the germline V gene (reference sequence). The chain's CDR3 is CSAQTHYYNEQFF. In DNA form, the CDR3 reads TGCAGTGCTCAGACCCACTACTACAATGAGCAGTTCTTC.

The rearrangement uses TRBV4-1 and TRBJ1-2; D gene ambiguous. The ends were cut back, 3 bases at V and 6 bases at J, with 11 bases in the middle. CDR1 is MGHRA and CDR2 is YSYEKL in the germline V gene. The CDR3 sequence is 13 residues long. The CDR3 bases are TGCGCCAGCAGCCAGGAGTGGCGGGATGGCTACACCTTC. Its protein is CASSQEWRDGYTF.

The chain couples TRBV20-1 to TRBJ1-2; D remains unclear. CDR1 is DFQATT, CDR2 SNEGSKA, per germline (reference sequence). Trimming stripped 1 base from V and 8 bases from J, with 11 bases between. The CDR3 consists of 12 residues. The CDR3 nucleotides read TGCAGTGCTAGAGCGCCGGGGTGGGGCTACACCTTC. Protein sequence: CSARAPGWGYTF.

This clonotype was counted many times. This chain uses TRBV5-1 with TRBJ2-1; a weak D match, TRBD2 (5 bases). This CDR3 has 12 amino acids. Germline V gives CDR1 SGHRS, CDR2 YFSETQ. Trimming removed 2 bases from V and 5 bases from J, with 5 bases in between. The DNA of the CDR3 is TGCGCCAGCAGCTTCGGGAACAATGAGCAGTTCTTC. Translated: CASSFGNNEQFF.

This clonotype was detected only a few times. The rearrangement joins TRBV20-1 to TRBJ2-7; 7 bases are a match to TRBD2. Looked up from germline, CDR1 is DFQATT and CDR2 is SNEGSKA (reference sequence). The J segment lost 1 base and the V segment lost 3 bases, leaving 9 bases of the junction unmatched. This CDR3 comprises 15 residues. This CDR3 reads CSARNGVAGSYEQYF. DNA of the CDR3: TGCAGTGCTAGGAATGGGGTAGCGGGTTCCTACGAGCAGTACTTC.

A few counts support this clonotype. V and J are TRBV4-2 and TRBJ2-3; D uncertain. CDR3 length: 13 amino acids. V dropped 3 bases and J dropped 4 bases, with 8 bases sitting between them. Germline V gene sequence: CDR1 LGHNA, CDR2 YNFKEQ. CDR3: CASSQDSSDTQYF. The CDR3 nucleotides are TGTGCCAGCAGCCAGGATAGCTCAGATACGCAGTATTTT.

The chain employs TRBV7-9 and TRBJ2-7, with TRBD2 as a possible D gene (6 bases). Germline assignment: CDR1 SEHNR and CDR2 FQNEAQ (reference sequence). This CDR3 is 13 amino acids long. Trimming removed 3 bases at V and 6 bases at J, with 12 bases between. The CDR3 here is CASSLVVEGEQYV. DNA for the CDR3: TGTGCCAGCAGCTTGGTAGTGGAGGGCGAGCAGTACGTC.

This clonotype has more than one count but fewer than ten. The V call is TRBV5-5, the J call TRBJ2-7; D is perhaps TRBD1 (6 bases). V was shortened by 0 bases and J by 7 bases, with 26 bases between the two germline ends. The germline V gene encodes CDR1 SGHKS and CDR2 YYEKEE (reference sequence). This CDR3 has 18 residues. In DNA form, the CDR3 reads TGTGCCAGCAGCTTGGCCCCCGGACAGAATCTGGCCGCTGGGGAGCAGTACTTC. Amino acids: CASSLAPGQNLAAGEQYF.

J is TRBJ1-6 and V is TRBV4-1; TRBD1 might be the D (5 bases). From germline, CDR1 is MGHRA and CDR2 YSYEKL. With 1 base removed from V and 9 bases from J, the gap between germline ends came to 13 bases. The CDR3 sequence is 15 residues long. CDR3 DNA: TGCGCCAGCAGCCAAGTACAGGCCGCAGGTTCACCCCTCCACTTT. Its translation is CASSQVQAAGSPLHF.

This clonotype was seen at least ten times. The rearrangement links TRBV20-1 to TRBJ2-7, with 8 bases lining up with TRBD2. Per the germline V gene, CDR1 is DFQATT and CDR2 is SNEGSKA (reference sequence). Trimming cost V 1 base and J 5 bases; bases outside gene matches: 1. The CDR3 sequence is 12 residues long. The CDR3 spells CSARVGGDEQYF. For the CDR3, the DNA is TGCAGTGCTAGAGTCGGGGGGGACGAGCAGTACTTC.

A few counts support this clonotype. The chain links TRBV20-1 to TRBJ2-3; no clear D gene. V lost 6 bases, J lost 0 bases, and 10 bases lay in between. This CDR3 region has 13 residues. The germline V gene encodes CDR1 DFQATT and CDR2 SNEGSKA (reference sequence). The CDR3 sequence is CSAPPNSTDTQYF. The DNA for the CDR3 is TGCAGTGCCCCCCCTAACAGCACAGATACGCAGTATTTT.

V and J are TRBV2 and TRBJ1-1, with D maybe TRBD1 (5 bases). V was shortened by 7 bases and J by 0 bases, with 15 bases between the two germline ends. Germline CDR1 SNHLY, CDR2 FYNNEI. There are 15 residues in the CDR3. DNA for the CDR3: TGTGCCAGCAAGGATAGGGACTCGATGAACACTGAAGCTTTCTTT. Translating it yields CASKDRDSMNTEAFF.